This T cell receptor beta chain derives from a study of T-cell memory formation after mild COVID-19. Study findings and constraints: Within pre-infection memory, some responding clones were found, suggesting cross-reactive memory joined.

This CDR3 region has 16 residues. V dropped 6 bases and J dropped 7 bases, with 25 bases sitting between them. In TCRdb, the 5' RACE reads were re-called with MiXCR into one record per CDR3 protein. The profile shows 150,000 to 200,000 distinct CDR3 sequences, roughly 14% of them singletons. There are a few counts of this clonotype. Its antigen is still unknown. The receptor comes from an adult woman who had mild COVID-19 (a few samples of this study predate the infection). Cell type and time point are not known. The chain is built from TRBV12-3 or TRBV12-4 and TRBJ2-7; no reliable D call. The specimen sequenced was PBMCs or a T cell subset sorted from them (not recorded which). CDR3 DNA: TGTGCCAGCAGCCCATTAGCAGTGGGTGGAATCGGTGAGCAGTACTTC. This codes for CASSPLAVGGIGEQYF.